This is a list of T cell receptor beta chains from one sample in a study of CD8 T cells in Susac syndrome. MiXCR was run by TCRdb on the immunoSEQ multiplex PCR reads, yielding one entry per CDR3 protein. The sample holds 100,000 to 150,000 distinct CDR3 sequences; 75% to 90% are singletons and the top ten take 0.5% to 0.65%. Source material: CD8+ T cells from PBMCs. The receptors here all came from a human donor with multiple sclerosis. The CDR3 runs from the conserved cysteine through the conserved F or W. Fields, in order: J gene, D gene, clone size, V gene, CDR3 protein, CDR3 DNA. D genes are given only for firm matches. Rows give clone size only sometimes, using once, few, many, or a class for an expanded clone.

j_call: TRBJ2-3
d_call: NA
clone_size: few
v_call: TRBV9
cdr3_aa: CASSGNLDSATDTQYF
cdr3_nt: TGTGCCAGCAGCGGTAACTTGGACAGTGCCACAGATACGCAGTATTTT

j_call: TRBJ1-5
d_call: TRBD1
clone_size: NA
v_call: TRBV28
cdr3_aa: CASSLGQYYQPQHF
cdr3_nt: TGTGCCAGCAGTTTGGGACAGTACTATCAGCCCCAGCATTTT

j_call: TRBJ2-5
d_call: NA
clone_size: NA
v_call: TRBV7-9
cdr3_aa: CASSLALVETQYF
cdr3_nt: TGTGCCAGCAGCTTAGCCCTCGTGGAGACCCAGTACTTC

j_call: TRBJ1-4
d_call: TRBD1
clone_size: NA
v_call: TRBV14
cdr3_aa: CASSQGLDRVNEKLFF
cdr3_nt: TGTGCCAGCAGCCAAGGGTTGGACAGGGTTAATGAAAAACTGTTTTTT

j_call: TRBJ2-1
d_call: TRBD2
clone_size: NA
v_call: TRBV11-3
cdr3_aa: CASLAPSTSGSDEQFF
cdr3_nt: TGTGCCAGCCTAGCCCCGTCGACTAGCGGGAGTGATGAGCAGTTCTTC

j_call: TRBJ1-1
d_call: NA
clone_size: NA
v_call: TRBV9
cdr3_aa: CASSVRRDGWMTEAFF
cdr3_nt: TGTGCCAGCAGCGTGAGGCGGGACGGGTGGATGACTGAAGCTTTCTTT

j_call: TRBJ1-3
d_call: NA
clone_size: NA
v_call: TRBV11-3
cdr3_aa: CASSLSTGNTIYF
cdr3_nt: TGTGCCAGCAGCTTAAGCACTGGAAACACCATATATTTT

j_call: TRBJ1-2
d_call: NA
clone_size: NA
v_call: TRBV7-9
cdr3_aa: CASSLTGFDNYGYTF
cdr3_nt: TGTGCCAGCAGCTTGACAGGATTTGATAACTATGGCTACACCTTC

j_call: TRBJ1-3
d_call: TRBD1
clone_size: NA
v_call: TRBV20-1
cdr3_aa: CSASPHRGSGNTIYF
cdr3_nt: TGCAGTGCTAGCCCTCACAGGGGGTCTGGAAACACCATATATTTT

j_call: TRBJ1-1
d_call: NA
clone_size: once
v_call: TRBV19
cdr3_aa: CASSIWGMNTEAFF
cdr3_nt: TGTGCCAGTAGTATATGGGGGATGAACACTGAAGCTTTCTTT

j_call: TRBJ2-1
d_call: NA
clone_size: NA
v_call: TRBV19
cdr3_aa: CASSIYGAVESYNEQFF
cdr3_nt: TGTGCCAGTAGTATCTATGGGGCAGTTGAGTCCTACAATGAGCAGTTCTTC

j_call: TRBJ2-1
d_call: NA
clone_size: NA
v_call: TRBV5-1
cdr3_aa: CASSFTMRASSYNEQFF
cdr3_nt: TGCGCCAGCAGCTTCACCATGAGGGCGAGCTCCTACAATGAGCAGTTCTTC

j_call: TRBJ2-4
d_call: NA
clone_size: NA
v_call: TRBV28
cdr3_aa: CASRPALGFENIQYF
cdr3_nt: TGTGCCAGCAGGCCCGCCTTGGGATTCGAAAACATTCAGTACTTC

j_call: TRBJ2-5
d_call: NA
clone_size: NA
v_call: TRBV7-7
cdr3_aa: CASSPTRRETQYF
cdr3_nt: TGTGCTAGCAGCCCCACCCGGCGGGAGACCCAGTACTTC

j_call: TRBJ2-1
d_call: NA
clone_size: NA
v_call: TRBV28
cdr3_aa: CASSPLFGQFYNEQFF
cdr3_nt: TGTGCCAGCAGTCCTCTCTTTGGACAGTTTTACAATGAGCAGTTCTTC

j_call: TRBJ2-1
d_call: NA
clone_size: NA
v_call: TRBV5-4
cdr3_aa: CASSTTGLGFYNEQFF
cdr3_nt: TGTGCCAGCAGCACGACGGGACTGGGGTTTTACAATGAGCAGTTCTTC

j_call: TRBJ2-3
d_call: NA
clone_size: once
v_call: TRBV6-5
cdr3_aa: CASSFYRDTDTQYF
cdr3_nt: TGTGCCAGCAGTTTCTACCGGGACACCGATACGCAGTATTTT

j_call: TRBJ1-6
d_call: NA
clone_size: NA
v_call: TRBV19
cdr3_aa: CASSIGIASLHF
cdr3_nt: TGTGCCAGTAGTATCGGAATAGCATCCCTCCACTTT

j_call: TRBJ2-2
d_call: NA
clone_size: NA
v_call: TRBV11-2
cdr3_aa: CASSLVSMDEYREFLTGELFF
cdr3_nt: TGTGCCAGCAGCTTGGTTTCAATGGACGAATACCGTGAATTCCTTACCGGGGAGCTGTTTTTT

j_call: TRBJ1-6
d_call: TRBD1
clone_size: NA
v_call: TRBV27
cdr3_aa: CASSFDRDNSPLHF
cdr3_nt: TGTGCCAGCAGTTTCGACAGGGATAATTCACCCCTCCACTTT

j_call: TRBJ1-4
d_call: TRBD1
clone_size: NA
v_call: TRBV4-1
cdr3_aa: CASSQRDRDEKLFF
cdr3_nt: TGCGCCAGCAGCCAAAGGGACAGGGATGAAAAACTGTTTTTT

j_call: TRBJ2-7
d_call: TRBD1
clone_size: NA
v_call: TRBV6-1
cdr3_aa: CASTDPQGQGHYEQYF
cdr3_nt: TGTGCCAGCACTGACCCCCAGGGACAGGGACACTACGAGCAGTACTTC

j_call: TRBJ2-1
d_call: NA
clone_size: NA
v_call: TRBV5-6
cdr3_aa: CASSFMSGGHEQFF
cdr3_nt: TGTGCCAGCAGCTTTATGTCAGGTGGCCATGAGCAGTTCTTC

j_call: TRBJ2-2
d_call: NA
clone_size: NA
v_call: TRBV24-1
cdr3_aa: CATSEQGAGELFF
cdr3_nt: TGTGCCACCTCCGAACAGGGCGCCGGGGAGCTGTTTTTT

j_call: TRBJ2-2
d_call: NA
clone_size: NA
v_call: TRBV7-2
cdr3_aa: CASSLGVIPNTGELFF
cdr3_nt: TGTGCCAGCAGCTTAGGGGTAATCCCGAACACCGGGGAGCTGTTTTTT

j_call: TRBJ2-7
d_call: NA
clone_size: NA
v_call: TRBV5-6
cdr3_aa: CASNEEGANPYEQYF
cdr3_nt: TGTGCCAGCAACGAAGAAGGGGCCAACCCCTACGAGCAGTACTTC

j_call: TRBJ2-2
d_call: NA
clone_size: NA
v_call: TRBV29-1
cdr3_aa: CSVVVLGELFF
cdr3_nt: TGCAGCGTTGTTGTTCTCGGGGAGCTGTTTTTT

j_call: TRBJ2-1
d_call: NA
clone_size: once
v_call: TRBV12-3/TRBV12-4
cdr3_aa: CASTPGGIYNEQFF
cdr3_nt: TGTGCCAGCACCCCTGGCGGGATTTACAATGAGCAGTTCTTC

j_call: TRBJ2-1
d_call: TRBD2
clone_size: NA
v_call: TRBV14
cdr3_aa: CASSQRLAGVNEQFF
cdr3_nt: TGTGCCAGCAGCCAACGACTAGCGGGAGTTAATGAGCAGTTCTTC

j_call: TRBJ1-4
d_call: NA
clone_size: NA
v_call: TRBV4-1
cdr3_aa: CASSQDIRGRATNEKLFF
cdr3_nt: TGCGCCAGCAGCCAAGATATCCGGGGGCGCGCAACTAATGAAAAACTGTTTTTT

j_call: TRBJ1-2
d_call: TRBD1
clone_size: NA
v_call: TRBV24-1
cdr3_aa: CATSDTGTGKVGDYGYTF
cdr3_nt: TGTGCCACCAGTGATACGGGGACAGGGAAAGTAGGAGACTATGGCTACACCTTC

j_call: TRBJ2-1
d_call: TRBD2
clone_size: NA
v_call: TRBV6-1
cdr3_aa: CASSLAGRTHNEQFF
cdr3_nt: TGTGCCAGCTCCCTAGCGGGAAGGACTCACAATGAGCAGTTCTTC

j_call: TRBJ2-3
d_call: TRBD2
clone_size: NA
v_call: TRBV12-5
cdr3_aa: CASGDSGLAGSDTQYF
cdr3_nt: TGTGCTAGTGGTGACTCGGGACTAGCGGGGTCAGATACGCAGTATTTT

j_call: TRBJ1-2
d_call: NA
clone_size: NA
v_call: TRBV4-3
cdr3_aa: CASTPGEGYGYTF
cdr3_nt: TGCGCCAGCACCCCAGGGGAAGGGTATGGCTACACCTTC

j_call: TRBJ1-2
d_call: NA
clone_size: NA
v_call: TRBV12-3/TRBV12-4
cdr3_aa: CASSPDSGNYGYTF
cdr3_nt: TGTGCCAGCAGCCCGGATTCGGGGAACTATGGCTACACCTTC

j_call: TRBJ2-5
d_call: TRBD1
clone_size: NA
v_call: TRBV27
cdr3_aa: CASSSRTGRARETQYF
cdr3_nt: TGTGCCAGCAGTTCCAGGACAGGCCGGGCAAGGGAGACCCAGTACTTC

j_call: TRBJ2-1
d_call: NA
clone_size: NA
v_call: TRBV6-2/TRBV6-3
cdr3_aa: CASSYPRRGRGITYEQFF
cdr3_nt: TGTGCCAGCAGTTACCCCCGACGGGGGAGGGGGATTACGTATGAGCAGTTCTTC

j_call: TRBJ2-3
d_call: NA
clone_size: NA
v_call: TRBV4-1
cdr3_aa: CASSHYGTDTQYF
cdr3_nt: TGCGCCAGCAGCCACTACGGGACAGATACGCAGTATTTT

j_call: TRBJ2-2
d_call: NA
clone_size: NA
v_call: TRBV12-3/TRBV12-4
cdr3_aa: CASSPDRTNTGELFF
cdr3_nt: TGTGCCAGCAGTCCAGACAGGACAAACACCGGGGAGCTGTTTTTT

j_call: TRBJ2-5
d_call: NA
clone_size: few
v_call: TRBV7-9
cdr3_aa: CASSLVGWQETQYF
cdr3_nt: TGTGCCAGCAGCTTAGTGGGGTGGCAAGAGACCCAGTACTTC

j_call: TRBJ2-2
d_call: TRBD2
clone_size: once
v_call: TRBV3-1
cdr3_aa: CASSHTSGGLTGELFF
cdr3_nt: TGTGCCAGCAGCCACACTAGCGGGGGGCTCACCGGGGAGCTGTTTTTT

j_call: TRBJ1-1
d_call: TRBD1
clone_size: once
v_call: TRBV12-3/TRBV12-4
cdr3_aa: CASSPDRATEAFF
cdr3_nt: TGTGCCAGCAGCCCGGACAGGGCAACTGAAGCTTTCTTT

j_call: TRBJ2-1
d_call: NA
clone_size: NA
v_call: TRBV3-1
cdr3_aa: CASSPDNYNEQFF
cdr3_nt: TGTGCCAGCAGCCCAGACAACTACAATGAGCAGTTCTTC

j_call: TRBJ2-3
d_call: NA
clone_size: NA
v_call: TRBV12-3/TRBV12-4
cdr3_aa: CASSLARERGAYTDTQYF
cdr3_nt: TGTGCCAGCAGTTTAGCGAGGGAAAGAGGTGCTTACACAGATACGCAGTATTTT

j_call: TRBJ1-2
d_call: NA
clone_size: NA
v_call: TRBV13
cdr3_aa: CASSLSDGQLYGYTF
cdr3_nt: TGTGCCAGCAGCCTATCAGACGGACAGTTGTATGGCTACACCTTC